This T cell receptor (beta chain) was recorded in a study of shared clonotypes between healthy human individuals. Produced via immunoSEQ multiplex PCR; TCRdb's table is partial and in-frame only. The sample lists 2.5 million or so clones; 90% to 95% were seen once. General observations from the study: Only blood underwent sampling, and tissue repertoires likely differ.

Trimming shortened V by 10 bases and J by 3 bases, and 12 bases separated the two germline ends. Germline V lookup: CDR1 MNHEY, CDR2 SMNVEV (reference sequence). The CDR3 has 13 residues. In the case of this clone: Its cognate antigen is unknown.

The specimen sequenced was naive CD4+ T cells sorted from blood. Subset: CD45RA+ positively selected. The chain links TRBV27 to TRBJ1-4; the D is unclear. This receptor was identified in a man younger than 35 in good health. The CDR3 spells CATRRSSNEKLFF. The CDR3 region has the DNA TGTGCCACCCGCCGTTCCTCTAATGAAAAACTGTTTTTT.